A selection of T cell receptor beta chains follows, all from one sample in a study of Graves' ophthalmopathy and Graves' hyperthyroidism. TCRdb used MiXCR to reprocess the multiplex PCR reads, holding one entry per CDR3 protein. Here the sample spans approximately 540,000 distinct CDR3 sequences, 35% to 40% being singletons. The sequenced sample consisted of peripheral blood or thyroid tissue (not recorded which). These receptors originate from an adult man with Graves' hyperthyroidism. The CDR3 runs from the conserved cysteine through the conserved F or W. D genes are given only for firm matches. A clone size is listed for some rows: how often the clone was seen (once, few, many), or a class if it is expanded.

v_gene: TRBV29-1
abundance: few
j_gene: TRBJ2-1
d_gene: -
CDR3nt: TGCAGCGTTGAAGATCATGAGGAGATAACCTACAATGAGCAGTTCTTC
CDR3aa: CSVEDHEEITYNEQFF

v_gene: TRBV28
abundance: many
j_gene: TRBJ1-1
d_gene: -
CDR3nt: TGTGCCAGCATCTCAACAGGTGAAGCTTTCTTT
CDR3aa: CASISTGEAFF

v_gene: TRBV28
abundance: -
j_gene: TRBJ2-5
d_gene: -
CDR3nt: TGTGCCAGCAGTTTAGGGGGGCCCTCCATCCAAGAGACCCAGTACTTC
CDR3aa: CASSLGGPSIQETQYF

v_gene: TRBV15
abundance: -
j_gene: TRBJ1-5
d_gene: -
CDR3nt: TGTGCCACCAGCAGAGATGCGCCAGGAAGAAATCAGCCCCAGCATTTT
CDR3aa: CATSRDAPGRNQPQHF

v_gene: TRBV7-3
abundance: -
j_gene: TRBJ2-1
d_gene: TRBD2
CDR3nt: TGTGCCAGCAGCTTAAGTGTAGCGGGCGAGCAGTTCTTC
CDR3aa: CASSLSVAGEQFF

v_gene: TRBV11-2
abundance: many
j_gene: TRBJ1-2
d_gene: -
CDR3nt: TGTGCCAGCACCTCAAGCCCAGGGGAAGCTAACTATGGCTACACCTTC
CDR3aa: CASTSSPGEANYGYTF

v_gene: TRBV24-1
abundance: many
j_gene: TRBJ1-5
d_gene: TRBD1
CDR3nt: TGTGCCACCAGTGCGAAAGGGGGCCGTGATCAGCCCCAGCATTTT
CDR3aa: CATSAKGGRDQPQHF

v_gene: TRBV12-3/TRBV12-4
abundance: many
j_gene: TRBJ2-7
d_gene: TRBD2
CDR3nt: TGTGCCAGCAGAAGCGGGGGATACGAGCAGTACTTC
CDR3aa: CASRSGGYEQYF

v_gene: TRBV15
abundance: few
j_gene: TRBJ2-2
d_gene: -
CDR3nt: TGTGCCACCAGCAGAAACAGGGTCACCGGGGAGCTGTTTTTT
CDR3aa: CATSRNRVTGELFF

v_gene: TRBV29-1
abundance: many
j_gene: TRBJ1-1
d_gene: -
CDR3nt: TGCAGCGTTGAAGTGGGGGGTGAAACTGAAGCTTTCTTT
CDR3aa: CSVEVGGETEAFF

v_gene: TRBV20-1
abundance: many
j_gene: TRBJ2-7
d_gene: -
CDR3nt: TGCAGTGCTAGTACGGGGGCGCCCTACGAGCAGTACTTC
CDR3aa: CSASTGAPYEQYF

v_gene: TRBV5-1
abundance: few
j_gene: TRBJ1-1
d_gene: TRBD1
CDR3nt: TGCGCCAGCAGCCTCATACAGGGGGCAATCACTGAAGCTTTCTTT
CDR3aa: CASSLIQGAITEAFF

v_gene: TRBV20-1
abundance: many
j_gene: TRBJ2-7
d_gene: -
CDR3nt: TGCAGTGCTGTAAGACCTAGCCTCTCCTACGAGCAGTACTTC
CDR3aa: CSAVRPSLSYEQYF

v_gene: TRBV20-1
abundance: -
j_gene: TRBJ2-6
d_gene: TRBD1
CDR3nt: TGCAGTGCCGACCCCAGACAGGGACAAGGTGGGGCCAACGTCCTGACTTTC
CDR3aa: CSADPRQGQGGANVLTF

v_gene: TRBV29-1
abundance: -
j_gene: TRBJ2-7
d_gene: TRBD2
CDR3nt: TGCAGCCAAGTGGGGGGGTTCTACGAGCAGTACTTC
CDR3aa: CSQVGGFYEQYF

v_gene: TRBV20-1
abundance: many
j_gene: TRBJ1-1
d_gene: -
CDR3nt: TGCAGTGCTAGAATCGACAGTGAAGCTTTCTTT
CDR3aa: CSARIDSEAFF

v_gene: TRBV7-9
abundance: -
j_gene: TRBJ1-1
d_gene: -
CDR3nt: TGTGTCAGCAGCCCACAGGGTTTCACTGAGGCTTTCTTT
CDR3aa: CVSSPQGFTEAFF

v_gene: TRBV7-9
abundance: few
j_gene: TRBJ2-2
d_gene: -
CDR3nt: TGTGCCAGCAGCGACACTAGCGGGGAGCTGTTTTTT
CDR3aa: CASSDTSGELFF

v_gene: TRBV2
abundance: once
j_gene: TRBJ2-7
d_gene: -
CDR3nt: TGTGCGCAGGGACGGATACGCTACGAGCAGTACTTC
CDR3aa: CAQGRIRYEQYF

v_gene: TRBV7-9
abundance: many
j_gene: TRBJ1-1
d_gene: TRBD1
CDR3nt: TGTGCCAGCAGCTCCACAGGGGTAGGGGACACTGAAGCTTTCTTT
CDR3aa: CASSSTGVGDTEAFF

v_gene: TRBV11-1
abundance: many
j_gene: TRBJ2-5
d_gene: TRBD2
CDR3nt: TGTGCCAGCAGCATTAGCGGGGGGACCTATACCGAGACCCAGTACTTC
CDR3aa: CASSISGGTYTETQYF

v_gene: TRBV7-9
abundance: -
j_gene: TRBJ2-7
d_gene: -
CDR3nt: TGTGCCAGCAGCTTAGCCCGGGACACGGCCAACGAGCAGTACTTC
CDR3aa: CASSLARDTANEQYF